The subject of this entry is one T cell receptor (beta chain). Its specificity is unknown. Germline-derived CDR1 and CDR2 are MNHEY and SVGAGI. The CDR3 sequence is 13 residues long. V lost 4 bases, J lost 4 bases, and 10 bases lay in between. Generated by immunoSEQ multiplex PCR, the TCRdb table keeps only in-frame clones and is missing some. The table records about 1.5 million clones, around 98% of them present only once. This sample is drawn from a study of shared clonotypes between healthy human individuals. Across the whole study: Each donor's CD8 memory used one plate, CD8 naive two, each CD4 subset three.

Study-wide findings and caveats: Generation probabilities were higher for clonotypes shared across all four sorted-subset donors than for unshared ones. The sharing of 4% to 5.5% of naive CD4 clonotypes was seen across a handful of donors. Among the subsets, naive ones generally showed larger estimated richness than memory ones.

The origin of this receptor is a man under 40 in good health. Sample: naive CD4+ T cells sorted from blood. Regarding subset: CD45RA+ positively selected. This chain connects TRBV6-5 to TRBJ1-2; D is undetermined. DNA of the CDR3: TGTGCCAGCAGTTTCGTGGGGAGCTATGGCTACACCTTC. Protein product: CASSFVGSYGYTF.